The T cell receptor (beta chain) described here comes from a study of T-cell memory formation after mild COVID-19. A single record per CDR3 protein comes from TCRdb applying MiXCR to the 5' RACE reads. The sample shows hundreds of thousands of distinct CDR3 sequences, around 20% of them seen only once. With 0 bases removed from V and 0 bases from J, the gap between germline ends came to 9 bases. The CDR3 is 15 residues long. CDR1 and CDR2 (germline): LGHDT, YNNKEL (reference sequence). J is TRBJ2-7 and V is TRBV3-1, with D unclear. This TCR was sampled from an adult woman who had mild COVID-19 (a few samples of this study predate the infection). Cell type and time point are not known. What was sequenced was PBMCs or a T cell subset sorted from them (not recorded which). For the CDR3, the DNA is TGTGCCAGCAGCCAAGATTTAGGAAGCTCCTACGAGCAGTACTTC. Its protein is CASSQDLGSSYEQYF.